Presented here are 4 T cell receptor beta chains from one specimen sequenced in a study of glioma-infiltrating T cells after dendritic cell vaccination. Here immunoSEQ multiplex PCR was the method, and the copy in TCRdb shows in-frame clones only, minus some. The sample lists about 95,000 clones, 85% to 90% occurring once. The sequences come from blood, collected before dendritic cell vaccination. The receptors were sampled from a human donor with glioblastoma.

The chain couples TRBV10-3 to TRBJ2-3, with 12 bases matching TRBD2. J gave up 7 bases and V 4 bases, and 9 bases lay outside the gene matches. Germline lookup yields CDR1 ENHRY and CDR2 SYGVKD. The CDR3 length is 16 residues. CDR3 DNA sequence: TGTGCCATCAGTGGACTAGCGGGGGAGTCGTTGAATACGCAGTATTTT. Protein product: CAISGLAGESLNTQYF.

The chain employs TRBV6-6 and TRBJ1-5; 8 nucleotides line up with TRBD1. Germline lookup yields CDR1 MNHNY and CDR2 SVGAGI (reference sequence). V was clipped by 7 bases and J by 4 bases; unmatched bases: 9. CDR3 length equals 15 residues. CDR3 in amino acids: CASKKDRGGNQPQHF. The DNA for the CDR3 is TGTGCCAGCAAGAAAGACAGGGGAGGAAATCAGCCCCAGCATTTT.

This sequence joins TRBV7-3 and TRBJ1-3; 8 bases line up with TRBD1. J lost 8 bases, V lost 5 bases, and 5 bases had no gene match. This CDR3 is built from 13 residues. The V gene's germline CDR1 is SGHTA and CDR2 FQGTGA. The CDR3 reads CASSPGQGDTIYF. The CDR3 DNA reads TGTGCCAGCAGCCCCGGACAGGGAGACACCATATATTTT.

This chain uses TRBV2 with TRBJ1-5; D is unresolved. Germline V gene data show CDR1 as SNHLY and CDR2 as FYNNEI. This CDR3 contains 13 residues. V gave up 7 bases and J gave up 2 bases, with 9 bases separating them. The CDR3: CASTGLGNQPQHF. The CDR3 DNA reads TGTGCCAGCACCGGGTTGGGCAATCAGCCCCAGCATTTT.